One sample yielded the 14 T cell receptor beta chains listed below, sequenced in a study of relationships among human T cell subsets (dated by TCRdb to about 2010). Th2 cells were selected as CD4+CD25-CD294+ cells with anti-CD294 beads, after CD4+CD56+ NKT cells were removed. The method behind the library was multiplex PCR. Sequencing instrument: 454 GS FLX. TCR alpha and beta CDR3 regions were amplified from mRNA by semiquantitative ARM-PCR. In ARM-PCR, tagged nested gene-specific primers were used first, and exponential amplification was then carried out by communal superprimers. TCRdb reprocessing: public reads trimmed at Q25 with fastp, clones called with MiXCR, in-frame beta chains kept. For every CDR3 protein sequence, its rows merge into one entry that carries the most common genes and DNA. The sample table holds some 4,200 distinct CDR3 sequences, of which roughly 51% were seen once. Jointly, the top ten make up under 3% of the sample.

Input material: CD4+ Th2 cells sorted from blood. According to the study, the label for this sample's cell subset or site signals: CD4+CD25-CD294+ T helper 2 cells. The receptors shown here come from a man in his forties in good health.

The chain recombines TRBV11-3 with TRBJ2-2, with a tentative D call TRBD1 (6 bases). The CDR3 is 15 amino acids. The V gene's germline CDR1 is SGHNT and CDR2 YENEEA. Trimming removed 5 bases at V and 3 bases at J, with 13 bases between. The CDR3 sequence: CASSPGTHDTGELFF. CDR3 bases: TGTGCCAGCAGCCCAGGGACACACGACACCGGGGAGCTGTTTTTT.

A few counts support this clonotype. The chain links TRBV28 to TRBJ2-3; TRBD2 matches at 7 bases. The CDR3 loop spans 15 amino acids. The germline V gene has CDR1 MDHEN and CDR2 SYDVKM. V dropped 6 bases and J dropped 2; count of bases not matched to a gene: 8. Here the CDR3 DNA reads TGTGCCAGCAGGGCTAGCGGCCCGATCACAGATACGCAGTATTTT. It codes for CASRASGPITDTQYF.

The chain recombines TRBV11-2 with TRBJ1-3, with a possible D match to TRBD1 (5 bases). Germline CDR1 is SGHAT and CDR2 is FQNNGV. Trimming shortened V by 6 bases and J by 0 bases, and 12 bases separated the two germline ends. The CDR3 is made up of 15 amino acids. As DNA, the CDR3 is TGTGCCAGCAGTCCCGGGGGGAACTCTGGAAACACCATATATTTT. Its translation: CASSPGGNSGNTIYF.

The chain has TRBV4-2 and TRBJ2-3, with TRBD2 matching over 7 bases. CDR1 and CDR2 from the germline V gene are LGHNA and YNFKEQ. The junction had 8 bases not matched to a gene; V was cut back by 2 bases and J by 6 bases. The length of the CDR3 is 15 residues. The CDR3 bases are TGTGCCAGCAGCCAACAAACTAGCGTAGGGGATACGCAGTATTTT. Protein sequence: CASSQQTSVGDTQYF.

The chain recombines TRBV7-8 with TRBJ2-5; D tentatively fits TRBD1 or TRBD2 (7 bases each). Germline CDR1 reads SGHVS; CDR2 reads FQNEAQ. The V gene lost 5 bases and the J gene lost 4 bases, with 14 bases spanning the gap. The CDR3 is 14 amino acids. The CDR3 region is CASSRQGGGETQYF. The CDR3 DNA reads as TGTGCCAGCAGCCGACAGGGCGGGGGAGAGACCCAGTACTTC.

The CDR3 reads CSVDLNYGYTF. The CDR3 region has the DNA TGCAGCGTTGATCTTAACTATGGCTACACCTTC. J is TRBJ1-2 and V is TRBV29-1; no definite D call. Germline-derived CDR1 and CDR2 are SQVTM and ANQGSEA. V was pared by 3 bases and J by 1 base, with 3 bases between. This CDR3 contains 11 residues. Based on the CDR3 plus reference TRBV29-1 and TRBJ1-2, the full variable domain is SAVISQKPSRDICQRGTSLTIQCQVDSQVTMMFWYRQQPGQSLTLIATANQGSEATYESGFVIDKFPISRPNLTFSTLTVSNMSPEDSSIYLCSVDLNYGYTFGSGTRLTVV.

By sample share, this clonotype is large (0.1 to 1%). The gene calls are TRBV11-2 and TRBJ2-2; 8 nucleotides align to TRBD2. V shed 1 base and J 1 base; nucleotides not matched to a gene: 2. Germline V gene data show CDR1 as SGHAT and CDR2 as FQNNGV. This CDR3 region has 16 residues. The CDR3 sequence: CASSLVAGGNTGELFF. For the CDR3, the DNA is TGTGCCAGCAGCTTAGTGGCGGGAGGGAACACCGGGGAGCTGTTTTTT.

The chain has TRBV12-3 or TRBV12-4 and TRBJ2-2, with 8 bases fitting TRBD1. V trimming: 9 bases; J trimming: 0 bases; junction bases outside the gene matches: 9. The CDR3 has 16 amino acids. The DNA of the CDR3 is TGTGCCAGTCTAAAGTTCAGGGGGCCGAACACCGGGGAGCTGTTTTTT. Translation: CASLKFRGPNTGELFF.

The gene calls are TRBV30 and TRBJ1-6; D is ambiguous. V shed 7 bases and J shed 0 bases, with 13 bases lying between them. This CDR3 spans 15 amino acids. Germline V gene data show CDR1 as GTSNPN and CDR2 as SVGIG (reference sequence). The CDR3 nucleotides read TGTGCCTTAACGGTCGGGAGCTCCTATAATTCACCCCTCCACTTT. Translation gives CALTVGSSYNSPLHF.

The V gene is TRBV2, the J gene TRBJ2-1, with D perhaps TRBD1 (6 bases). The V and J ends lost 6 bases and 10 bases respectively, with 19 bases between them. CDR1 and CDR2 (germline): SNHLY, FYNNEI. The CDR3 is 14 residues long. CDR3 sequence reads: CASRTDGQLREQFF. CDR3 nucleotide sequence: TGTGCCAGCAGGACGGACGGACAGCTACGGGAGCAGTTCTTC. Filled out from reference TRBV2 and TRBJ2-1, the complete variable domain reads EPEVTQTPSHQVTQMGQEVILRCVPISNHLYFYWYRQILGQKVEFLVSFYNNEISEKSEIFDDQFSVERPDGSNFTLKIRSTKLEDSAMYFCASRTDGQLREQFFGPGTRLTVL.

For this clonotype: Likely a read error: the CDR3 ends without its conserved phenylalanine or tryptophan. The chain joins TRBV12-3 or TRBV12-4 to TRBJ1-5; tentative D call: TRBD1 (6 bases). The CDR3 length is 16 residues. V was clipped by 5 bases and J by 6 bases, with 20 bases between them. The CDR3 loop is CASSPSGRGAGQPQHL. CDR3 coding DNA: TGTGCCAGCAGTCCATCAGGACGGGGGGCGGGTCAGCCCCAGCATCTT.

In this sample, this clonotype turned up a few times. The chain recombines TRBV12-3 or TRBV12-4 with TRBJ2-3, with D possibly matching TRBD2 (6 bases). The CDR3 sequence is 18 residues long. Deletions cut 2 bases from V and 2 bases from J, with 20 bases between. CDR3 region: CASSLLGGRGVFTDTQYF. Written as DNA, the CDR3 is TGTGCCAGCAGTTTACTAGGAGGGCGGGGAGTCTTCACAGATACGCAGTATTTT.

The chain combines TRBV27 with TRBJ2-3; possible D gene TRBD2, 5 bases. The CDR3 length is 14 residues. Germline V gene lookup returns CDR1 MNHEY and CDR2 SMNVEV (reference sequence). Trimming removed 10 bases at V and 3 bases at J, with 17 bases between. The CDR3 region has the DNA TGTGCCATCAGAGAGGGCAGGAGAACAGATACGCAGTATTTT. Protein sequence: CAIREGRRTDTQYF.

This clonotype was counted a single time. This sequence joins TRBV20-1 and TRBJ2-1, with 7 bases that match TRBD2. In germline, CDR1 is DFQATT, CDR2 SNEGSKA (reference sequence). The CDR3 runs 15 residues. Unmatched junction bases numbered 6, after V lost 3 bases and J lost 1 base. CDR3 bases: TGCAGTGCTAGGCGGATGCGGGGGTCCTACAATGAGCAGTTCTTC. This gives the protein CSARRMRGSYNEQFF.